What follows describes a single T cell receptor (delta chain). CDR3 length equals 21 residues. Germline-derived CDR1 and CDR2 are GEAIGNYY and EKD. Losses at the gene ends were 3 bases for V and 0 bases for J; bases not matched to a gene: 10. TCRdb re-processed the RT-PCR reads via CATT. The data contain 1,400 to 1,500 delta-chain clones, roughly half of them singletons. The data belong to a study of gamma-delta T cells after stem cell transplantation. The genes are TRDV2 and TRDJ3; 13 bases line up with TRDD3. The sample was gamma-delta T cells. The sequence derives from a human donor. It is not recorded whose cells these are; they may come from a transplant donor. CDR3 region: CACDSVLGDTRSSWDTRQMFF. CDR3 in DNA: TGTGCCTGTGACTCAGTACTGGGGGATACGCGGAGCTCCTGGGACACCCGACAGATGTTTTTC.